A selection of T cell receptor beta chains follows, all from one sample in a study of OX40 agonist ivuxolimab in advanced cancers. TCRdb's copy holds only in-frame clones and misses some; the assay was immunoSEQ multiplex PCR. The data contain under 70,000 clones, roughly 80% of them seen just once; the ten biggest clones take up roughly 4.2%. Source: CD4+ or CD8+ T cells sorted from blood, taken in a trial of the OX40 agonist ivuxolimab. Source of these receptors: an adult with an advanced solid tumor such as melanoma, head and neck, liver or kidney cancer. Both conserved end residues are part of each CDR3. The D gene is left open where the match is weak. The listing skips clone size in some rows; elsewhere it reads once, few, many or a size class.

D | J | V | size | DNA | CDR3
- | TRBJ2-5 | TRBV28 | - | TGTGCCACGATTGCCCAGACAGGGAGGAAGGCCCAGTACTTC | CATIAQTGRKAQYF
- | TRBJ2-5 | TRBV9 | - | TGTGCCAGCAGCGTAGGGGCCCAAGAGACCCAGTACTTC | CASSVGAQETQYF
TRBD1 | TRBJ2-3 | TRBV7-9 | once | TGTGCCAGCAGCTCACCGCCGGGGACAGGGGCCACAGATACGCAGTATTTT | CASSSPPGTGATDTQYF
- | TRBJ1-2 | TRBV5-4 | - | TGTGCCAGCAGCGCCCCAATAGGTGGCTACACCTTC | CASSAPIGGYTF
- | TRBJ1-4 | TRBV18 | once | TGTGCCAGCTCACCACTGGGTTCAACTAATGAAAAACTGCTTTTT | CASSPLGSTNEKLLF
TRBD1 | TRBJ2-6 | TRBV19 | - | TGTGCCAGTTGCCGATACACAGGGGCTGGGGCCAACGTCCTGACTTTC | CASCRYTGAGANVLTF
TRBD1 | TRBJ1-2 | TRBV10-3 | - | TGTGCCATCAGCCAGACAGGGGATGGCTACACCTTC | CAISQTGDGYTF
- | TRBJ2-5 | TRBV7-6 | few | TGTGCCAGCGTGGGCTCCCAAGAGACCCAGTACTTC | CASVGSQETQYF
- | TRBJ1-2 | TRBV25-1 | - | TGTGCCAGCAGTGAACTCTATGGCTACACCTTC | CASSELYGYTF
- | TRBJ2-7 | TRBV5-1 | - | TGCGCCAGCAGCTTGGTGGCAGGACAGCCCTACGAGCAGTACTTC | CASSLVAGQPYEQYF
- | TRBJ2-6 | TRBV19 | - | TGTGCCAGTACACGGGGGTCTGGGGCCAACGTCCTGACTTTC | CASTRGSGANVLTF
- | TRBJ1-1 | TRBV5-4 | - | TGTGCCAGCAGCCAGGACAAGAACACTGAAGCTTTCTTT | CASSQDKNTEAFF
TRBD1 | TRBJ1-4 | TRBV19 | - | TGTGCCAGTGCATCTTTGGGGCAGGGGGGCGAAAAACTGTTTTTT | CASASLGQGGEKLFF
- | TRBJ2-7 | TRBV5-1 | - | TGCGCCAGCAGCCTCCAGACAGCCAGCTACGAGCAGTACTTC | CASSLQTASYEQYF
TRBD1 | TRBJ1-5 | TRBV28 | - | TGTGCCAGCAGAGGGACAGGGAATCAGCCCCAGCATTTT | CASRGTGNQPQHF
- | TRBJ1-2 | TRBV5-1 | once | TGCGCCAGCAGCTCCACAGGAGACTATGGCTACACCTTC | CASSSTGDYGYTF
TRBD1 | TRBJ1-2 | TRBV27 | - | TGTGCCAGCAGTGTAAAGGGACAGGGGGCATCTGGCTACACCTTC | CASSVKGQGASGYTF
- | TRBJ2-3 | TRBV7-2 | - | TGTGCCAGCAGCCCCGATAGGGGAACAGATACGCAGTATTTT | CASSPDRGTDTQYF
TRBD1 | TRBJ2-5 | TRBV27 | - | TGTGCCAGCAGTTTCAGCAGGGGGTACCAAGAGACCCAGTACTTC | CASSFSRGYQETQYF
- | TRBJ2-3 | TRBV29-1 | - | TGCAGCGTTGAAAGAGGTGCGGGAGATACGCAGTATTTT | CSVERGAGDTQYF
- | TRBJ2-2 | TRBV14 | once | TGTGCCAGCAGCCCTCGGGGCGAGGTGTCCGGGGAGCTGTTTTTT | CASSPRGEVSGELFF
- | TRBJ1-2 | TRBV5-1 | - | TGCGCCAGCAGCTTGGAGGCAGTTGATGGCTACACCTTC | CASSLEAVDGYTF
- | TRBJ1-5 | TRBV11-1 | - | TGTGCCAGCAGCTTATCCGGTAGCAATCAGCCCCAGCATTTT | CASSLSGSNQPQHF
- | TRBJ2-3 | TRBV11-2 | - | TGTGCCAGCAGCTTAGAGGGTAGCGTCTCCTTCACAGATACGCAGTATTTT | CASSLEGSVSFTDTQYF
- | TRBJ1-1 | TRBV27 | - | TGTGCCAGCAGGGCGACAGGTCCGGGGGCTGAAGCTTTCTTT | CASRATGPGAEAFF
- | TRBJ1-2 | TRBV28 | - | TGTGCCAGCAGTTCACCAGGGGTGGGGAACTATGGCTACACCTTC | CASSSPGVGNYGYTF
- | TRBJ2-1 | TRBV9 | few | TGTGCCAGCAGCACGCAGGGGACCCACTACAATGAGCAGTTCTTC | CASSTQGTHYNEQFF
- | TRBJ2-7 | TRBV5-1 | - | TGCGCCAGCAGCTTGAGGACAGCCTACGAGCAGTACTTC | CASSLRTAYEQYF
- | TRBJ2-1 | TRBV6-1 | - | TGTGCCAGCAGCGTCCGACCTGTCTCCTACAATGAGCAGTTCTTC | CASSVRPVSYNEQFF
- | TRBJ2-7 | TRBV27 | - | TGTGCCAGCAGTTTAATAATGTCCATAGGGGAAAGCTCCTACGAGCAGTACTTC | CASSLIMSIGESSYEQYF
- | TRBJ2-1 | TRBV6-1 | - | TGTGCCAGCAGTGAACTCGGGGGGCCTTCCTACAATGAGCAGTTCTTC | CASSELGGPSYNEQFF
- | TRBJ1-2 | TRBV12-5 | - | TGTGCTAGTGGTTTGGGGCAGGGCTACGGCTACACCTTC | CASGLGQGYGYTF
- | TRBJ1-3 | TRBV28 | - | TGTGCCAGCAGTTTATTGGGGTTCTCGGGAAACACCATATATTTT | CASSLLGFSGNTIYF
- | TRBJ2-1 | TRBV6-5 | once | TGTGCCAGCTTAGGTCGTACTAGCTCCTACAATGAGCAGTTCTTC | CASLGRTSSYNEQFF
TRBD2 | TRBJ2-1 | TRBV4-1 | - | TGCGCCAGCAGCCAAGGTTTAGCGGGGGGGCCGCGTAGTGAGCAGTTCTTC | CASSQGLAGGPRSEQFF
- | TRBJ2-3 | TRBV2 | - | TGTGCCAGCAGTGAATTCGGGCCGACAGATACGCAGTATTTT | CASSEFGPTDTQYF
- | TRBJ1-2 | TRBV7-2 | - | TGTGCCAGCAGCTTAGTCGGGCGGTACTATGGCTACACCTTC | CASSLVGRYYGYTF
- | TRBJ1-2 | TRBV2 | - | TGTGCCAGCAGTGTGTCAGGGAACTATGGCTACACCTTC | CASSVSGNYGYTF
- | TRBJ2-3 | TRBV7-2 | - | TGTGCCAGCAGCTTAGATCCCCCCCCTAGGGATACGCAGTATTTT | CASSLDPPPRDTQYF
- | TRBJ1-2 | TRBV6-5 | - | TGTGCCAGCAGCAAGGCAGGGTCCCCGTATGGCTACACCTTC | CASSKAGSPYGYTF
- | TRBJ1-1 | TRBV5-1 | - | TGCGCCAGCAGCTTGCAGATGAACACTGAAGCTTTCTTT | CASSLQMNTEAFF
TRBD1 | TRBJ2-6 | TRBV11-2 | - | TGTGCCAGCAGCCGACGCGACAGGGTTTCAAGTACTGGGGCCAACGTCCTGACTTTC | CASSRRDRVSSTGANVLTF
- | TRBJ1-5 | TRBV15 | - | TGTGCCACCAGCCCTGGGGGGAATCAGCCCCAGCATTTT | CATSPGGNQPQHF
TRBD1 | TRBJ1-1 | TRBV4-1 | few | TGCGCCAGCAGCCAAGGGGACAGGGGAAGCACTGAAGCTTTCTTT | CASSQGDRGSTEAFF
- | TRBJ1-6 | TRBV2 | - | TGTGCCAGCAGGTTTTCCCTGAGCTCCTATAATTCACCCCTCCACTTT | CASRFSLSSYNSPLHF